This T cell receptor (beta chain) was captured in a study of Ad26.COV2.S vaccination and SARS-CoV-2 variants. Study-wide points: Vaccine and placebo recipients had comparable breadth of non-spike TCRs. Measures of TCR breadth and depth may have fallen short of total T cell responses.

Treatment meaning: roughly 18 received Ad26.COV2.S at low or high dose, single or two shots; about 5 received placebo; per-sample allocation not given. Day 63 after the first injection of vaccine or placebo was the sampling time. The repertoire was sequenced with immunoSEQ multiplex PCR; TCRdb's copy has only in-frame clones and lacks some. Of 350,000 to 550,000 clones in the sample, approximately 92% are singletons; the top ten hold 2% to 3%. The V end lost 5 bases, the J end lost 3 bases, and 8 bases lay between the germline ends. Germline-derived CDR1 and CDR2 are DFQATT and SNEGSKA (reference sequence). The length of the CDR3 is 11 residues. For this clone: Its antigen is unidentified.

The sequences come from peripheral blood, collected in a trial of Ad26.COV2.S vaccine versus placebo. This TCR came from a person aged 18-60 years who received the Ad26.COV2.S COVID-19 vaccine or a placebo. The rearrangement joins TRBV20-1 to TRBJ2-7, with D hard to call. For the CDR3, the DNA is TGCAGTGCTCAAAAAATCTACGAGCAGTACGTC. It encodes CSAQKIYEQYV.